The following is a T cell receptor beta chain sequence with its context. This entry comes from a study of control samples from healthy donors and cancer patients. V shed 0 bases and J shed 5 bases, with 11 bases lying between them. The CDR3 runs to 14 residues. CDR1 SGHKS and CDR2 YYEKEE come from the germline V gene (reference sequence). Profiling relied on immunoSEQ multiplex PCR, and the TCRdb table lists in-frame clones only, not all of them. Altogether approximately 65,000 clones are present, roughly nine tenths being singletons, with the ten largest covering around 19%. The chain has TRBV5-5 and TRBJ2-5; D gene ambiguous. Sequenced material: PBMCs. The receptor's source is a man in his 60s with lung cancer. CDR3 loop: CASSLERHTETQYF. The CDR3 coding sequence is TGTGCCAGCAGCTTGGAGCGACATACGGAGACCCAGTACTTC.